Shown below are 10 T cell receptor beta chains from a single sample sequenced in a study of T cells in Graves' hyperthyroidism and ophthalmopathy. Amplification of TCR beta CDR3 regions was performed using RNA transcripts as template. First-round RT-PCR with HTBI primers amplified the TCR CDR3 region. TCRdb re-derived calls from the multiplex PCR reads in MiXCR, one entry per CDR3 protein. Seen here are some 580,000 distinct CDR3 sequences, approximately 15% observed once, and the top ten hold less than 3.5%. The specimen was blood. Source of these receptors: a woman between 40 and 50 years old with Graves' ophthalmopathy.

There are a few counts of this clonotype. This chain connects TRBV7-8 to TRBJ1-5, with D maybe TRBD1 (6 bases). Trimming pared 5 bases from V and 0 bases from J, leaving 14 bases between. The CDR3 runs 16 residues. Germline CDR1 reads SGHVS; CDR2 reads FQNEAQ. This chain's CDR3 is CASSPRTENSNQPQHF. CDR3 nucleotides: TGTGCCAGCAGCCCCCGGACAGAGAATAGCAATCAGCCCCAGCATTTT.

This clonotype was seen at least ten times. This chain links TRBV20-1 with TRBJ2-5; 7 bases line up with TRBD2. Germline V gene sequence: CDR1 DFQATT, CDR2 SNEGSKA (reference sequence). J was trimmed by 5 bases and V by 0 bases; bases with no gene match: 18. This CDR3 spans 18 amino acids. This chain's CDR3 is CSARDFGRREQVVETQYF. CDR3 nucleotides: TGCAGTGCTAGAGATTTCGGGAGGCGGGAGCAGGTGGTGGAGACCCAGTACTTC.

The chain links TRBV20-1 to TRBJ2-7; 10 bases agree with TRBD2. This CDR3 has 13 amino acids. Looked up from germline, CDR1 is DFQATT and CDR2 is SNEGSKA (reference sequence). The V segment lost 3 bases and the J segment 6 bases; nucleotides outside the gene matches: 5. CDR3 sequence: CSASRLAGVEQYF. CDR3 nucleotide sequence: TGCAGTGCTAGCAGGCTAGCGGGAGTCGAGCAGTACTTC.

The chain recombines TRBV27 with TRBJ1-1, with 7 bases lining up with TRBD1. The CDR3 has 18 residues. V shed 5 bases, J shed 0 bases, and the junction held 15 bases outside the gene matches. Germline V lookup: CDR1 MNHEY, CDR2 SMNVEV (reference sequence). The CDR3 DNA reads TGTGCCAGCAGTCTCATCCCCGGAGGGGGCGGGGTGAACACTGAAGCTTTCTTT. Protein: CASSLIPGGGGVNTEAFF.

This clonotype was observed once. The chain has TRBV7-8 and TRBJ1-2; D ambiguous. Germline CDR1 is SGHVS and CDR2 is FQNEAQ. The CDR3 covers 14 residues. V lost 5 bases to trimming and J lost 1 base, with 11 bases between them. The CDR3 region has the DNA TGTGCCAGCAGCCCGCATTACAATAACTATGGCTACACCTTC. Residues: CASSPHYNNYGYTF.

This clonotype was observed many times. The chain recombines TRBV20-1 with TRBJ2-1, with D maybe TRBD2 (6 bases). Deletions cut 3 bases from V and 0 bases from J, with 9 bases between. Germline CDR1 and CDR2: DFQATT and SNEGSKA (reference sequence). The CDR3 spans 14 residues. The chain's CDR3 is CSASRDFSYNEQFF. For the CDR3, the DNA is TGCAGTGCTAGCAGGGACTTCTCCTACAATGAGCAGTTCTTC.

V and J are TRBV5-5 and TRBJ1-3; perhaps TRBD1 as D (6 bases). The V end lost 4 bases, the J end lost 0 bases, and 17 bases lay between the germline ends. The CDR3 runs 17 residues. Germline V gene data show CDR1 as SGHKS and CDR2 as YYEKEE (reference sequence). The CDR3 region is CASSRMDSLVSGNTIYF. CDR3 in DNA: TGTGCCAGCAGCCGAATGGACAGCCTTGTCTCTGGAAACACCATATATTTT.

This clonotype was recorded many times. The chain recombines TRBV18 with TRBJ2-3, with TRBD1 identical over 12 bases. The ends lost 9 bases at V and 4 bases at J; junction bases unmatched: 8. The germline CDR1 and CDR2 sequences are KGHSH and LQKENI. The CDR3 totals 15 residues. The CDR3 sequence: CASRPGQGASDTQYF. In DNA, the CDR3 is TGTGCCAGTCGCCCGGGACAGGGGGCCTCAGATACGCAGTATTTT. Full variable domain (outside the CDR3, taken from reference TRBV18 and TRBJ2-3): NAGVMQNPRHLVRRRGQEARLRCSPMKGHSHVYWYRQLPEEGLKFMVYLQKENIIDESGMPKERFSAEFPKEGPSILRIQQVVRGDSAAYFCASRPGQGASDTQYFGPGTRLTVL.

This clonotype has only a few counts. CDR3 DNA: TGTGCCAGCAGCTTAATCGGTCTAGTCCTCCCTGGCGCAACTAATGAAAAACTGTTTTTT. Its translation: CASSLIGLVLPGATNEKLFF. The chain links TRBV7-8 to TRBJ1-4; D is unresolved. Trimming took 2 bases from V and 0 from J, leaving 22 bases between them. Germline loops: CDR1 SGHVS, CDR2 FQNEAQ. This CDR3 is built from 20 residues.

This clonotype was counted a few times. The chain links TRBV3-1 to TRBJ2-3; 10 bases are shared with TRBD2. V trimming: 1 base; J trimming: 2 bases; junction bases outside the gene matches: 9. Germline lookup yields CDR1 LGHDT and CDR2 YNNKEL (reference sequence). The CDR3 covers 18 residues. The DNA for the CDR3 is TGTGCCAGCAGCCAAGGAATTGGGCTAGCGGGGGTCACAGATACGCAGTATTTT. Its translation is CASSQGIGLAGVTDTQYF.